A selection of T cell receptor beta chains follows, all from one sample in a study of identical twins. MiXCR, run by TCRdb on the 5' RACE reads, gives a single entry per CDR3 protein. The sample yields fewer than 250,000 distinct CDR3 sequences, roughly 7% seen once. These data were likewise used in another study, on yellow fever vaccine responses in identical twins.

The specimen was memory (CD45RO+) T cells sorted from blood. These receptors were taken from a woman aged 18-29 years in good health. CDR3s include the opening cysteine and the closing phenylalanine or tryptophan. D genes are given only for firm matches. Some rows mark clone size as missing; the rest say once, few, many or name a class of expanded clone.

v_gene	j_gene	abundance	d_gene	len	CDR3aa	CDR3nt
TRBV7-9	TRBJ2-7	-	TRBD2	17	CASSPMGLAGGSYEQYF	TGTGCCAGCAGCCCTATGGGACTAGCGGGGGGATCCTACGAGCAGTACTTC
TRBV7-9	TRBJ1-5	-	TRBD1	16	CASSRGQGDSNQPQHF	TGTGCCAGCAGTCGAGGACAGGGAGATAGCAATCAGCCCCAGCATTTT
TRBV7-8	TRBJ2-7	many	-	14	CASSLDPWDYEQYF	TGTGCCAGCAGCTTAGACCCCTGGGACTACGAGCAGTACTTC
TRBV7-2	TRBJ2-3	many	-	15	CASSLDRFYTDTQYF	TGTGCCAGCAGCTTAGACAGGTTCTACACAGATACGCAGTATTTT
TRBV7-8	TRBJ2-3	-	-	13	CASTPYWTDTQYF	TGTGCCAGCACCCCGTATTGGACAGATACGCAGTATTTT
TRBV4-1	TRBJ2-4	many	-	12	CASSQPRGIQYF	TGCGCCAGCAGCCAACCCAGGGGTATTCAGTACTTC
TRBV5-5	TRBJ2-5	many	TRBD2	17	CASSLAFYGGGKETQYF	TGTGCCAGCAGCTTGGCTTTTTACGGGGGAGGGAAAGAGACCCAGTACTTC
TRBV29-1	TRBJ2-2	many	-	16	CSVEDASGTSTGELFF	TGCAGCGTTGAAGACGCTTCCGGGACATCCACCGGGGAGCTGTTTTTT
TRBV7-9	TRBJ2-7	-	TRBD2	12	CASSTPSGKQYF	TGTGCCAGCAGCACCCCTAGCGGAAAGCAGTACTTC
TRBV12-5	TRBJ1-1	-	-	13	CASGLAGSEEAFF	TGTGCTAGTGGTCTAGCAGGGAGTGAGGAAGCTTTCTTT
TRBV5-1	TRBJ2-4	few	-	17	CASSLAGEGGIKNIQYF	TGCGCCAGCAGCTTGGCCGGGGAAGGCGGAATAAAAAACATTCAGTACTTC
TRBV5-1	TRBJ2-1	-	TRBD1	15	CASIKDRGLHNEQFF	TGCGCCAGCATCAAGGACAGGGGGCTACACAATGAGCAGTTCTTC
TRBV11-3	TRBJ2-3	-	-	16	CASSLGYRELTDTQYF	TGTGCCAGCAGCTTAGGCTACAGGGAGTTAACAGATACGCAGTATTTT
TRBV12-3/TRBV12-4	TRBJ1-1	many	-	13	CASSLGGGPGAFF	TGTGCCAGCAGTTTAGGGGGGGGGCCGGGGGCTTTCTTT
TRBV4-2	TRBJ1-3	many	-	16	CASSQDLGVSGNTIYF	TGTGCCAGCAGCCAAGATCTCGGGGTCTCTGGAAACACCATATATTTT
TRBV27	TRBJ2-5	few	-	14	CASSLSPDWGTQYF	TGTGCCAGCAGTTTATCCCCAGACTGGGGGACCCAGTACTTC
TRBV10-2	TRBJ1-5	-	-	13	CASSWGEEQPQHF	TGCGCCAGCAGCTGGGGGGAGGAGCAGCCCCAGCATTTT
TRBV12-3/TRBV12-4	TRBJ1-1	-	-	12	CASSFRNTEAFF	TGTGCCAGCAGTTTTAGGAACACTGAAGCTTTCTTT
TRBV7-6	TRBJ2-3	few	-	15	CASSPGQLDTDTQYF	TGTGCCAGCAGCCCCGGACAATTGGACACAGATACGCAGTATTTT
TRBV11-3	TRBJ2-3	few	-	13	CASSLVSTDTQYF	TGTGCCAGCAGCTTAGTGAGCACAGATACGCAGTATTTT
TRBV6-1	TRBJ1-6	many	-	13	CASSFSRDSPLHF	TGTGCCAGCAGCTTCAGCAGGGACTCACCCCTCCACTTT
TRBV5-6	TRBJ1-4	-	-	14	CASSLAGNNEKLFF	TGTGCCAGCAGCTTGGCGGGGAATAATGAAAAACTGTTTTTT
TRBV4-1	TRBJ2-1	many	TRBD2	14	CASSQMTSINEQFF	TGCGCCAGCAGCCAGATGACTAGCATAAATGAGCAGTTCTTC
TRBV7-2	TRBJ2-2	few	TRBD2	16	CASSVTSGVVTGELFF	TGTGCCAGCAGCGTTACTAGCGGCGTCGTCACCGGGGAGCTGTTTTTT
TRBV5-1	TRBJ2-7	few	-	17	CASSLAPGGLGDYEQYF	TGCGCCAGCAGCTTGGCCCCCGGGGGGCTCGGTGACTACGAGCAGTACTTC
TRBV20-1	TRBJ1-5	-	-	13	CSARQAENQPQHF	TGCAGTGCTCGACAGGCCGAAAATCAGCCCCAGCATTTT
TRBV27	TRBJ2-2	-	TRBD1	17	CASRRNPGGADPGELFF	TGTGCCAGCAGACGTAACCCAGGGGGCGCGGATCCCGGGGAGCTGTTTTTT
TRBV20-1	TRBJ2-3	-	TRBD2	16	CSARGGTSGSTDTQYF	TGCAGTGCTAGAGGAGGTACTAGCGGCAGCACAGATACGCAGTATTTT
TRBV25-1	TRBJ1-4	few	-	14	CASSEYGQNEKLFF	TGTGCCAGCAGTGAATATGGACAGAATGAAAAACTGTTTTTT
TRBV12-5	TRBJ1-5	many	TRBD1	15	CASGLSGTGSQPQHF	TGTGCTAGTGGTTTATCCGGGACAGGGAGTCAGCCCCAGCATTTT
TRBV12-3/TRBV12-4	TRBJ2-1	-	TRBD2	16	CASSQSGTSGYNEQFF	TGTGCCAGCAGCCAATCCGGGACTAGCGGATACAATGAGCAGTTCTTC
TRBV5-5	TRBJ1-5	many	-	14	CASSLGGRNQPQHF	TGTGCCAGCAGCTTGGGGGGTAGAAATCAGCCCCAGCATTTT
TRBV15	TRBJ1-4	-	-	13	CATSYVPNEKLFF	TGTGCCACCAGCTACGTACCCAATGAAAAACTGTTTTTT
TRBV12-5	TRBJ2-5	-	-	16	CASGPAQVDRKETQYF	TGTGCTAGTGGTCCGGCCCAGGTCGATAGAAAAGAGACCCAGTACTTC
TRBV3-1	TRBJ2-1	many	-	15	CASSQAGLSYNEQFF	TGTGCCAGCAGCCAAGCAGGACTTTCCTACAATGAGCAGTTCTTC
TRBV28	TRBJ1-2	-	-	11	CASSVPNPITF	TGTGCCAGCAGTGTACCCAACCCGATCACCTTC
TRBV5-1	TRBJ2-5	-	TRBD2	17	CASSPGLAGGRIETQYF	TGCGCCAGCAGCCCAGGACTAGCGGGAGGGCGGATAGAGACCCAGTACTTC
TRBV7-9	TRBJ2-5	many	-	14	CASSYGVNQETQYF	TGTGCCAGCAGCTACGGGGTAAACCAAGAGACCCAGTACTTC
TRBV5-1	TRBJ1-1	many	-	14	CASSFQGGDTEAFF	TGCGCCAGCAGCTTCCAGGGAGGTGACACTGAAGCTTTCTTT
TRBV18	TRBJ2-4	-	-	15	CASSLDSLAKNIQYF	TGTGCCAGCTCCCTGGACAGCTTAGCCAAAAACATTCAGTACTTC
TRBV4-1	TRBJ2-2	many	-	21	CASSPTQAAGFQKANTGELFF	TGCGCCAGCAGCCCGACGCAGGCAGCCGGCTTTCAAAAGGCGAACACCGGGGAGCTGTTTTTT
TRBV6-5	TRBJ1-6	few	TRBD1	14	CASSYQGADSPLHF	TGTGCCAGCAGTTACCAGGGGGCTGATTCACCCCTCCACTTT
TRBV24-1	TRBJ1-2	many	-	12	CATSDGAYGYTF	TGTGCCACCAGTGACGGGGCCTATGGCTACACCTTC
TRBV10-3	TRBJ1-3	many	-	12	CATEGSGNTIYF	TGTGCCACCGAGGGATCAGGAAACACCATATATTTT
TRBV3-1	TRBJ2-1	many	TRBD2	14	CASSHGTSGTGGFF	TGTGCCAGCAGCCACGGGACTAGCGGGACTGGGGGGTTCTTC
TRBV12-3/TRBV12-4	TRBJ2-3	many	-	15	CASSLAGAMPDTQYF	TGTGCCAGCAGTTTAGCGGGAGCCATGCCAGATACGCAGTATTTT
TRBV6-1	TRBJ1-1	many	-	14	CASSQKLGNTEAFF	TGTGCCAGCAGCCAAAAGTTGGGGAACACTGAAGCTTTCTTT
TRBV5-1	TRBJ2-1	-	-	12	CASRPTYNEQFF	TGCGCCAGCAGGCCGACCTACAATGAGCAGTTCTTC
TRBV24-1	TRBJ2-1	few	-	16	CATSDYGRDPGNEQFF	TGTGCCACCAGTGATTACGGCCGGGACCCAGGGAATGAGCAGTTCTTC
TRBV14	TRBJ2-5	-	TRBD1	17	CASSQTFGTGRQETQYF	TGTGCCAGCAGCCAGACGTTTGGGACAGGACGTCAAGAGACCCAGTACTTC
TRBV25-1	TRBJ2-1	many	-	14	CASSEFTVGNEQFF	TGTGCCAGCAGTGAATTTACAGTCGGCAATGAGCAGTTCTTC
TRBV5-1	TRBJ2-1	few	-	13	CASSRDNQNEQFF	TGCGCCAGCAGCCGGGACAATCAAAATGAGCAGTTCTTC